This T cell receptor (beta chain) originates from a study of T cell responses to AZD1222 COVID-19 vaccine. Sequenced by immunoSEQ multiplex PCR; TCRdb stores in-frame clones only, minus some. The table records roughly 100,000 clones, 90% of them present only once. Trimming cost V 0 bases and J 0 bases, with 9 bases left between them. The V gene's germline CDR1 is MNHNY and CDR2 SVGAGI (reference sequence). CDR3 size: 16 residues. This clone was detected once. Its antigen is still unknown. Study results and limitations: The study identified only five to seven AZD1222 recipients as seropositive at baseline.

This chain connects TRBV6-6 to TRBJ1-3, with TRBD1 as a possible D gene (6 bases). Specimen: peripheral blood, collected on day 0 of AZD1222 vaccination. The clonotype was recovered from an adult in good health. CDR3 loop: CASSYSGGPSGNTIYF. The CDR3 DNA is TGTGCCAGCAGTTACTCCGGGGGCCCCTCTGGAAACACCATATATTTT.